The text below deals with one T cell receptor beta chain. The antigen remains unidentified. The record originates from a study of tumor-infiltrating lymphocytes in primary liver carcinoma. Study background: Patients, male and female, were 30 to 69 years old. The tumors, T1-T3 N0M0 lesions, were 4.2 to 10 cm across.

Trimming stripped 0 bases from V and 2 bases from J, with 13 bases between. The CDR3 length is 16 residues. Germline V gene data show CDR1 as SGHRS and CDR2 as YFSETQ. Whole-study results and caveats: Overlap between tumor regions exceeded overlap of tumor with adjacent tissue or blood. Tumors and blood were compared for top-250-clone fraction, and tumors had the significantly higher value (p = 0.039).

The source material, about 20-30 mg of unsorted bulk tissue, was used to co-extract RNA and DNA. Starting material of about 450 ng total RNA yielded TCR beta cDNA via a constant-region primer. What produced the TCR beta libraries was three nested multiplex PCR rounds using slightly modified ARM-PCR. It was with TRBV1-TRBV30 forward primers and a C-beta reverse primer that the first two PCR rounds were run, at roughly 11 cycles each. TCRdb ran MiXCR on the multiplex PCR reads and lists one entry per CDR3 protein. Of roughly 120,000 distinct CDR3 sequences listed, about 68% are singletons. Sequenced input: liver tumor tissue from sampling region 1. The subset denotes: tumor region T1, superior pole. V usage is TRBV5-1 and J usage is TRBJ2-3, with D perhaps assigned TRBD1 or TRBD2 (5 bases each). The clonotype comes from a woman aged 55-75 years with primary liver carcinoma and hepatitis B virus infection. In DNA form, the CDR3 reads TGCGCCAGCAGCTTGGGGGGACGGTGGCTCACAGATACGCAGTATTTT. Translation gives CASSLGGRWLTDTQYF.